This TCR beta chain was sequenced during a study of cytomegalovirus exposure and HLA in healthy donors. The PCR ran on 60 Vbeta and 13 Jbeta primers. Original processing notes: As a later analysis found, there were 80 million to 90 million unique TCR beta chains, of which some 9.9 million were shared. Only in-frame clones appear in the TCRdb table, and some are missing; sequencing was by immunoSEQ multiplex PCR. The D gene and trimming were derived from the DNA, and the V and J assignments and clone size from that table. The sample holds some 90,000 clones, 76% seen once. The receptor was isolated from a middle-aged man in good health and CMV-seronegative. Sequencing was done on a sample of PBMCs.

This CDR3 is CASSLGQRDTEAFF. DNA for the CDR3: TGCGCCAGCAGCCTAGGACAACGGGACACTGAAGCTTTCTTT. This rearrangement joins TRBV4-1 to TRBJ1-1; tentative D call: TRBD1 (5 bases). The CDR3 spans 14 residues. Looked up from germline, CDR1 is MGHRA and CDR2 is YSYEKL. Trimming took 4 bases from V and 3 from J, leaving 12 bases between them.